Listed here are 21 T cell receptor beta chains from one sample, sequenced in a study of neurological immune-mediated disorders. TCRdb redid the calling of the 5' RACE reads with MiXCR, one entry per CDR3 protein. The table lists about 59,000 distinct CDR3 sequences, approximately 25% of them singletons. Time point of the sample: technical triplicate 2. The sequencing input was PBMCs. The receptors stem from a man in his sixties with HTLV-1-associated myelopathy (HAM/TSP).

The gene calls are TRBV7-2 and TRBJ2-2; TRBD2 is a possible D gene (6 bases). CDR1 is SGHTA and CDR2 is FQGNSA in the germline V gene. This CDR3 has 13 amino acids. V was shortened by 2 bases and J by 8 bases, with 9 bases between the two germline ends. The DNA for the CDR3 is TGTGCCAGCAGCTTAAGCGCGGGAGGGGAGCTGTTTTTT. Translating gives CASSLSAGGELFF.

The rearrangement joins TRBV5-1 to TRBJ2-7, with D hard to call. The CDR3 has 11 residues. Germline V lookup: CDR1 SGHRS, CDR2 YFSETQ. The V gene lost 0 bases and the J gene lost 5 bases, with 3 bases spanning the gap. DNA for the CDR3: TGCGCCAGCAGCTTGGACCACGAGCAGTACTTC. This translates into CASSLDHEQYF.

Comments on this clonotype: At one boundary the junction diverges from the germline segment, which might be a read error. The J gene is TRBJ1-2, the V gene TRBV3-1, with TRBD1 matching over 7 bases. Germline CDR1 LGHDT, CDR2 YNNKEL (reference sequence). This CDR3 region has 13 residues. The CDR3 DNA reads as TGTGACAGCAGGATGGGACAGAACTATGGCTACACCTTC. This translates into CDSRMGQNYGYTF.

The CDR3 sequence: CASSPRPAGGGDTQYF. In nucleotides, the CDR3 is TGTGCCAGCAGCCCGCGCCCTGCGGGAGGGGGGGATACGCAGTATTTT. The genes are TRBV9 and TRBJ2-3; 9 bases line up with TRBD2. Germline V gene data show CDR1 as SGDLS and CDR2 as YYNGEE. V lost 4 bases, J lost 6 bases, and 12 bases stayed unmatched. The CDR3 covers 16 residues.

This clonotype was recorded at least ten times. The V gene is TRBV7-2, the J gene TRBJ1-5; D ambiguous. Deletions cut 3 bases from V and 2 bases from J, with 5 bases between. In germline, CDR1 is SGHTA, CDR2 FQGNSA. CDR3 length: 13 amino acids. CDR3 sequence reads: CASSLSRNQPQHF. DNA of the CDR3: TGTGCCAGCAGCTTGAGCCGCAATCAGCCCCAGCATTTT. Complete variable domain (other parts from reference TRBV7-2 and TRBJ1-5): GAGVSQSPSNKVTEKGKDVELRCDPISGHTALYWYRQSLGQGLEFLIYFQGNSAPDKSGLPSDRFSAERTGGSVSTLTIQRTQQEDSAVYLCASSLSRNQPQHFGDGTRLSIL.

Ten or more counts support this clonotype. The gene calls are TRBV5-1 and TRBJ2-3, with D perhaps TRBD1 (7 bases). The CDR3 length is 16 residues. CDR1 is SGHRS, CDR2 YFSETQ, per germline. V lost 1 base and J lost 4, with 16 bases in between. CDR3 nucleotide sequence: TGCGCCAGCAGCTTGAGAGGGGGCACGGGGGCAGATACGCAGTATTTT. Its translation: CASSLRGGTGADTQYF. Using reference TRBV5-1 and TRBJ2-3 for the parts outside the CDR3, the full variable domain is KAGVTQTPRYLIKTRGQQVTLSCSPISGHRSVSWYQQTPGQGLQFLFEYFSETQRNKGNFPGRFSGRQFSNSRSEMNVSTLELGDSALYLCASSLRGGTGADTQYFGPGTRLTVL.

This clonotype was detected a few times. V is TRBV5-6 and J is TRBJ2-1; D is uncertain. Between the trimmed V and J ends, which lost 6 bases and 4 bases, there was a span of 11 bases. Germline V gene sequence: CDR1 SGHDT, CDR2 YYEEEE. The length of the CDR3 is 13 residues. The CDR3 DNA follows: TGTGCCAGCAAACCCAGGCGATACAATGAGCAGTTCTTC. Its translation is CASKPRRYNEQFF. Filled out from reference TRBV5-6 and TRBJ2-1, the complete variable domain reads DAGVTQSPTHLIKTRGQQVTLRCSPKSGHDTVSWYQQALGQGPQFIFQYYEEEERQRGNFPDRFSGHQFPNYSSELNVNALLLGDSALYLCASKPRRYNEQFFGPGTRLTVL.

This clonotype was recorded many times. The V and J genes are TRBV29-1 and TRBJ2-3; no definite D call. The germline V gene has CDR1 SQVTM and CDR2 ANQGSEA. The length of the CDR3 is 13 residues. Trimming removed 3 bases from V and 1 base from J, with 8 bases in between. The CDR3 nucleotides read TGCAGCGTTGATATCGGAGGCACAGATACGCAGTATTTT. Translation: CSVDIGGTDTQYF.

V and J are TRBV6-2 or TRBV6-3 and TRBJ2-4; 7 positions agree with TRBD2. Germline V lookup: CDR1 MNHEY, CDR2 SVGEGT. There are 11 residues in the CDR3. The CDR3 sequence: CAVEGGNIQYF. DNA for the CDR3: TGTGCTGTGGAGGGAGGGAACATTCAGTACTTC.

The chain recombines TRBV12-3 or TRBV12-4 with TRBJ2-1, with TRBD1 as a possible D gene (6 bases). V lost 0 bases, J lost 4 bases, and 13 bases lay in between. This CDR3 comprises 16 residues. The CDR3 region is CASSLAQDSPYNEQFF. Written as DNA, the CDR3 is TGTGCCAGCAGTTTAGCGCAGGACAGCCCTTACAATGAGCAGTTCTTC.

The table lists this clonotype with many counts. The V call is TRBV7-3, the J call TRBJ2-1, with 11 bases that match TRBD2. Germline CDR1 SGHTA, CDR2 FQGTGA. V shed 5 bases, J shed 0 bases, and the junction held 15 bases outside the gene matches. The CDR3 has 20 residues. This CDR3 reads CASSPRGDGLAGSSYNEQFF. Here the CDR3 DNA reads TGTGCCAGCAGCCCCAGGGGCGACGGACTAGCGGGTAGCTCCTACAATGAGCAGTTCTTC.

This clonotype was counted at least ten times. This chain joins TRBV7-9 and TRBJ2-3; a possible D gene is TRBD2 (6 bases). The length of the CDR3 is 15 residues. Germline V gene lookup returns CDR1 SEHNR and CDR2 FQNEAQ (reference sequence). V was trimmed by 1 base and J by 5 bases, leaving 13 bases between them. The CDR3, as DNA: TGTGCCAGCAGCTTAGTTACGGGAGCAGTAGATACGCAGTATTTT. This gives the protein CASSLVTGAVDTQYF.

This clonotype was seen many times. The rearrangement links TRBV24-1 to TRBJ2-5, with TRBD2 matching over 10 bases. The V segment lost 9 bases and the J segment 0 bases; nucleotides outside the gene matches: 9. Germline values: CDR1 KGHDR, CDR2 SFDVKD. This CDR3 has 16 amino acids. The CDR3 nucleotides read TGTGCCACCTCGGACGGACTAGCGGAGCACCAAGAGACCCAGTACTTC. Translated, it gives CATSDGLAEHQETQYF.

In this sample, this clonotype turned up a few times. The chain has TRBV6-2 or TRBV6-3 and TRBJ2-1; 10 bases match TRBD2. The CDR3 sequence is 13 residues long. The trim removed 8 bases at V and 5 bases at J, leaving 3 bases unmatched. Germline assignment: CDR1 MNHEY and CDR2 SVGEGT. CDR3 DNA sequence: TGTGCCAGCGGACTAGCGGTAAACAATGAGCAGTTCTTC. This translates into CASGLAVNNEQFF.

This chain links TRBV19 with TRBJ1-5; D gene uncertain. The CDR3 totals 12 residues. V shed 9 bases and J shed 2 bases, with 8 bases lying between them. Looked up from germline, CDR1 is LNHDA and CDR2 is SQIVND (reference sequence). CDR3 protein: CASREGNQPQHF. CDR3 nucleotides: TGTGCCAGCCGCGAGGGCAATCAGCCCCAGCATTTT.

This chain uses TRBV6-1 with TRBJ2-3; tentative D call: TRBD1 (5 bases). This CDR3 contains 14 residues. Per the germline V gene, CDR1 is MNHNS and CDR2 is SASEGT. V was clipped by 6 bases and J by 2 bases, with 12 bases between them. The CDR3 coding sequence is TGTGCCAGCAGATCCGGACACCTCACAGATACGCAGTATTTT. As protein: CASRSGHLTDTQYF.

The rearrangement links TRBV10-2 to TRBJ2-3, with TRBD2 matching over 9 bases. Germline V lookup: CDR1 WSHSY, CDR2 SAAADI. This CDR3 is built from 16 residues. V trimming: 6 bases; J trimming: 2 bases; junction bases outside the gene matches: 9. CDR3 bases: TGCGCCAGCAGGAGAGCGGCTAGCGGGACCACAGATACGCAGTATTTT. This codes for CASRRAASGTTDTQYF.

This clonotype has ten or more counts. V and J are TRBV10-3 and TRBJ1-1; D not certain. Germline V CDR1 and CDR2: ENHRY, SYGVKD. The CDR3 is 15 amino acids. The V gene lost 0 bases and the J gene lost 1 base, with 9 bases spanning the gap. CDR3 nucleotide sequence: TGTGCCATCAGTGAGTCGGGAGGACCGAACACTGAAGCTTTCTTT. Its protein product is CAISESGGPNTEAFF.

The genes are TRBV20-1 and TRBJ2-4; D gene unclear. The V gene lost 4 bases and the J gene lost 0 bases, with 7 bases spanning the gap. Germline V gene lookup returns CDR1 DFQATT and CDR2 SNEGSKA (reference sequence). The CDR3 covers 13 residues. CDR3 bases: TGCAGTGCTAACAACCTAGCCAAAAACATTCAGTACTTC. Translated: CSANNLAKNIQYF.

The gene calls are TRBV7-8 and TRBJ2-6; TRBD1 aligns across 10 bases. Unmatched junction bases numbered 6, after V lost 5 bases and J lost 11 bases. Germline-derived CDR1 and CDR2 are SGHVS and FQNEAQ. The CDR3 is made up of 14 amino acids. The CDR3 region has the DNA TGTGCCAGCAGCCAGGGGGACAGGGGATACGTCCTGACTTTC. It translates to CASSQGDRGYVLTF. Full variable domain (outside the CDR3, taken from reference TRBV7-8 and TRBJ2-6): GAGVSQSPRYKVAKRGQDVALRCDPISGHVSLFWYQQALGQGPEFLTYFQNEAQLDKSGLPSDRFFAERPEGSVSTLKIQRTQQEDSAVYLCASSQGDRGYVLTFGAGSRLTVL.

Many counts were recorded for this clonotype. J is TRBJ2-4 and V is TRBV4-2; 7 nucleotides match TRBD2. J lost 9 bases, V lost 1 base, and 9 bases had no gene match. The germline CDR1 and CDR2 sequences are LGHNA and YNFKEQ. CDR3 length: 15 amino acids. The CDR3 here is CASSQALGPGGIQYF. The CDR3 region has the DNA TGTGCCAGCAGCCAAGCCCTGGGCCCGGGGGGCATTCAGTACTTC.